Listed here are 27 T cell receptor beta chains from one sample, sequenced in a study of T cells after yellow fever vaccination. MiXCR was run by TCRdb on the 5' RACE reads, yielding one entry per CDR3 protein. Of under 600,000 distinct CDR3 sequences listed, approximately 12% are singletons. Material: PBMCs, obtained on the day of the yellow fever booster vaccination. The receptor source for this set is a man aged 25-45 years who received the YFV17D yellow fever vaccine.

The sample holds a few counts of this clonotype. The V and J genes are TRBV15 and TRBJ2-1; D may be TRBD2 (6 bases). The CDR3 is made up of 20 amino acids. The ends were cut back, 3 bases at V and 3 bases at J, with 27 bases in the middle. CDR1 is LNHNV, CDR2 YYDKDF, per germline (reference sequence). The CDR3 DNA reads TGTGCCACCAGCAGCTTGCCTGGAGGGAAGAGCGGGTTACGCTACAATGAGCAGTTCTTC. This codes for CATSSLPGGKSGLRYNEQFF.

This clonotype was counted ten times or more. The V gene is TRBV14, the J gene TRBJ2-5; D unresolved. The CDR3 is 12 residues long. V lost 0 bases to trimming and J lost 6 bases, with 5 bases between them. In germline, CDR1 is SGHDN, CDR2 FVKESK. The CDR3 DNA follows: TGTGCCAGCAGCCAAGAGGGGAAGACCCAGTACTTC. Protein: CASSQEGKTQYF. The variable domain in full, with the rest retrieved from reference TRBV14 and TRBJ2-5, is EAGVTQFPSHSVIEKGQTVTLRCDPISGHDNLYWYRRVMGKEIKFLLHFVKESKQDESGMPNNRFLAERTGGTYSTLKVQPAELEDSGVYFCASSQEGKTQYFGPGTRLLVL.

The rearrangement links TRBV19 to TRBJ2-5; perhaps TRBD2 as D (6 bases). The CDR3 loop spans 14 amino acids. Germline V gives CDR1 LNHDA, CDR2 SQIVND (reference sequence). Trimming left V 3 bases short and J 5 bases short, with 13 bases between. CDR3 sequence: CASSIRLGTETQYF. The CDR3 DNA reads as TGTGCCAGTAGTATTCGACTAGGTACTGAGACCCAGTACTTC. The full variable domain, in which reference TRBV19 and TRBJ2-5 provide the parts outside the CDR3, is DGGITQSPKYLFRKEGQNVTLSCEQNLNHDAMYWYRQDPGQGLRLIYYSQIVNDFQKGDIAEGYSVSREKKESFPLTVTSAQKNPTAFYLCASSIRLGTETQYFGPGTRLLVL.

Points on this clonotype: A clone one base away is much larger, so this may be a read error. The chain employs TRBV20-1 and TRBJ2-3; D might be TRBD2 (6 bases). There are 16 residues in the CDR3. Per the germline V gene, CDR1 is DFQATT and CDR2 is SNEGSKA (reference sequence). CDR3 nucleotides: TGCTGTGCTACGATATACGGGGAGGTTGCTTACGATACGCAGTATTTT. Its protein is CCATIYGEVAYDTQYF.

This sequence joins TRBV5-1 and TRBJ2-3; 8 bases are shared with TRBD2. The germline gives CDR1 SGHRS, CDR2 YFSETQ. Losses at the gene ends were 0 bases for V and 5 bases for J; bases not matched to a gene: 5. CDR3 length equals 15 residues. The DNA of the CDR3 is TGCGCCAGCAGCTTGGAAGCGGGAGTGGGAGATACGCAGTATTTT. It yields the protein CASSLEAGVGDTQYF.

This clonotype was recorded many times. The chain employs TRBV6-5 and TRBJ2-2; D unresolved. Germline values: CDR1 MNHEY, CDR2 SVGAGI. Trimming took 2 bases from V and 0 from J, leaving 7 bases between them. This CDR3 spans 15 amino acids. CDR3 nucleotides: TGTGCCAGCAGTTACGCTCGGACGAACACCGGGGAGCTGTTTTTT. Translating gives CASSYARTNTGELFF.

V usage is TRBV7-6 and J usage is TRBJ2-1; no reliable D call. Germline V gives CDR1 SGHVS, CDR2 FNYEAQ. This CDR3 has 16 residues. V was clipped by 7 bases and J by 4 bases, with 20 bases between them. This CDR3 is CASTRRYSSIYNEQFF. CDR3 coding DNA: TGTGCCAGCACCCGACGTTACTCCAGCATTTACAATGAGCAGTTCTTC.

This clonotype was seen more than once but under ten times. The gene calls are TRBV12-3 or TRBV12-4 and TRBJ2-3, with D hard to call. V lost 3 bases and J lost 0, with 10 bases in between. CDR3 length equals 15 residues. CDR3 sequence (DNA): TGTGCCAGCAGTTTTCGCCAGGCTAGCACAGATACGCAGTATTTT. Translated: CASSFRQASTDTQYF.

There are a few counts of this clonotype. The rearrangement joins TRBV6-5 to TRBJ2-2, with a possible D match to TRBD2 (5 bases). CDR1 and CDR2 from the germline V gene are MNHEY and SVGAGI. The V and J ends lost 0 bases and 5 bases respectively, with 13 bases between them. The CDR3 sequence is 16 residues long. CDR3 DNA: TGTGCCAGCAGTTACTCTCCGACCCCGGGGACCGGGGAGCTGTTTTTT. Translation: CASSYSPTPGTGELFF.

This clonotype was counted only a few times. The chain has TRBV7-9 and TRBJ2-5, with D uncertain. The germline V and J ends were trimmed by 4 bases and 0 bases, with 9 bases remaining between them. Per germline, CDR1 SEHNR and CDR2 FQNEAQ (reference sequence). CDR3 size: 14 residues. CDR3: CASSSELYQETQYF. The CDR3 nucleotides are TGTGCCAGCAGCTCTGAACTGTACCAAGAGACCCAGTACTTC.

This clonotype appeared many times. The chain employs TRBV5-1 and TRBJ2-2, with 11 bases matching TRBD2. The CDR3 runs to 17 residues. The V and J ends lost 4 bases and 4 bases, in that order; junction bases with no gene match: 9. Germline V gene sequence: CDR1 SGHRS, CDR2 YFSETQ. CDR3 residues: CASSHTSGSATTGELFF. CDR3 nucleotide sequence: TGCGCCAGCAGCCACACTAGCGGGAGCGCGACCACCGGGGAGCTGTTTTTT.

The rearrangement uses TRBV19 and TRBJ2-1; 10 bases fit TRBD2. Germline CDR1 reads LNHDA; CDR2 reads SQIVND (reference sequence). CDR3 length: 15 amino acids. V was pared by 6 bases and J by 6 bases, with 8 bases of the junction left unmatched. The CDR3, as DNA: TGTGCCAGTAGGGTGCTAGCGGGAGAATCCAATGAGCAGTTCTTC. Amino acid sequence: CASRVLAGESNEQFF.

The rearrangement uses TRBV20-1 and TRBJ2-3, with 11 bases aligning to TRBD2. The CDR3 runs to 16 residues. V lost 5 bases and J lost 8; bases outside the gene matches: 15. Germline V lookup: CDR1 DFQATT, CDR2 SNEGSKA (reference sequence). The CDR3 loop reads CSAPLMVAGGMGTQYF. DNA for the CDR3: TGCAGTGCTCCCCTCATGGTAGCGGGAGGGATGGGTACGCAGTATTTT.

This clonotype was detected only a few times. This sequence joins TRBV7-3 and TRBJ2-1; 9 bases map to TRBD1. Germline CDR1 reads SGHTA; CDR2 reads FQGTGA. The CDR3 sequence is 15 residues long. The ends lost 4 bases at V and 6 bases at J; junction bases unmatched: 7. The CDR3: CASSSGDRVGNEQFF. DNA of the CDR3: TGTGCCAGCAGCTCCGGGGACAGGGTCGGCAATGAGCAGTTCTTC.

This clonotype appeared a few times. This chain joins TRBV9 and TRBJ1-2; 9 nucleotides match TRBD1. The CDR3 sequence is 14 residues long. The V gene's germline CDR1 is SGDLS and CDR2 YYNGEE. Losses at the gene ends were 3 bases for V and 4 bases for J; bases not matched to a gene: 4. The CDR3 protein is CASSDRGLSYGYTF. The CDR3 DNA follows: TGTGCCAGCAGCGACAGGGGGCTTAGCTATGGCTACACCTTC.

The sample holds a few counts of this clonotype. V is TRBV12-3 or TRBV12-4 and J is TRBJ2-7; D remains ambiguous. This CDR3 has 11 amino acids. With 2 bases removed from V and 7 bases from J, the gap between germline ends came to 6 bases. In nucleotides, the CDR3 is TGTGCCAGCAGTTTAAACAGAGAGCAGTACTTC. It codes for CASSLNREQYF.

The sample holds a few counts of this clonotype. V and J are TRBV27 and TRBJ2-1; unclear D gene. V lost 2 bases and J 12 bases, leaving 11 bases between the germline ends. CDR1 MNHEY and CDR2 SMNVEV come from the germline V gene (reference sequence). The CDR3 is 12 amino acids. The CDR3 nucleotides are TGTGCCAGCAGTTTAGAACGGTCTGTGCAGTTCTTC. Residues: CASSLERSVQFF.

This clonotype was seen only a few times. The chain combines TRBV4-3 with TRBJ2-2; 9 bases fit TRBD1. This CDR3 region has 17 residues. V lost 4 bases to trimming and J lost 6 bases; unmatched junction nucleotides: 12. CDR1 LGHNA and CDR2 YSLEER come from the germline V gene. In nucleotides, the CDR3 is TGCGCCAGCAGCCCCTACTGGGGACAGGGCAACGCCGGGGAGCTGTTTTTT. Amino acids: CASSPYWGQGNAGELFF.

The rearrangement uses TRBV3-1 and TRBJ2-1; 7 bases align to TRBD2. V lost 3 bases to trimming and J lost 4 bases; unmatched junction nucleotides: 0. This CDR3 has 13 residues. Germline V gene lookup returns CDR1 LGHDT and CDR2 YNNKEL (reference sequence). Here the CDR3 DNA reads TGTGCCAGCAGCCACGGGAGGTACAATGAGCAGTTCTTC. Translating gives CASSHGRYNEQFF.

About this clonotype: It may be a read error: a sequence one base away is much more abundant. The rearrangement links TRBV20-1 to TRBJ2-3; D unclear. Germline CDR1 reads DFQATT; CDR2 reads SNEGSKA (reference sequence). This CDR3 spans 16 amino acids. In nucleotides, the CDR3 is TGCTGTGCTATTCCAGAAGGGCGGCTTAGCACAGATACGCAGTATTTT. Translated, it gives CCAIPEGRLSTDTQYF.

This clonotype has more than one count but fewer than ten. The V and J genes are TRBV5-1 and TRBJ1-5; 7 nucleotides match TRBD1. Germline V gene lookup returns CDR1 SGHRS and CDR2 YFSETQ. V lost 0 bases and J lost 4; bases outside the gene matches: 10. The CDR3 contains 17 residues. The CDR3 nucleotides read TGCGCCAGCAGCTTGGTTTCTCCGACAGGGACTAATCAGCCCCAGCATTTT. It encodes CASSLVSPTGTNQPQHF.

CDR3 in DNA: TGTGCCAGCAGTGAAAAAACCGGGACTAGTCCGTGGGAGACCCAGTACTTC. It specifies CASSEKTGTSPWETQYF. The chain couples TRBV12-3 or TRBV12-4 to TRBJ2-5; 8 bases agree with TRBD2. Unmatched junction bases numbered 16, after V lost 5 bases and J lost 5 bases. The CDR3 has 17 residues.

The V call is TRBV7-9, the J call TRBJ2-4, with TRBD1 identical over 11 bases. The trim removed 5 bases at V and 6 bases at J, leaving 3 bases unmatched. The CDR3 length is 14 residues. Germline-derived CDR1 and CDR2 are SEHNR and FQNEAQ (reference sequence). The DNA for the CDR3 is TGTGCCAGCAGCGGACAGGGGGCGGTAAACATTCAGTACTTC. Its protein product is CASSGQGAVNIQYF.

The genes are TRBV6-5 and TRBJ1-3, with 8 bases fitting TRBD1. Germline trimming cut 4 bases from V and 6 bases from J; bases unmatched to any gene: 5. Germline V gene data show CDR1 as MNHEY and CDR2 as SVGAGI. The CDR3 contains 14 residues. The CDR3 is CASSFLDRENTIYF. The CDR3 DNA reads TGTGCCAGCAGTTTTCTGGACAGGGAAAACACCATATATTTT.

In this sample, this clonotype turned up a few times. The chain couples TRBV28 to TRBJ2-4, with D tentatively TRBD1 (7 bases). The CDR3 consists of 15 residues. Germline loops: CDR1 MDHEN, CDR2 SYDVKM. The V end lost 6 bases, the J end lost 2 bases, and 14 bases lay between the germline ends. The CDR3 is CASSLPGGTKNIQYF. CDR3 DNA sequence: TGTGCCAGCAGCCTTCCAGGGGGGACCAAAAACATTCAGTACTTC.

This clonotype showed up just a few times. This chain links TRBV27 with TRBJ2-2; no reliable D call. Looked up from germline, CDR1 is MNHEY and CDR2 is SMNVEV (reference sequence). CDR3 length equals 14 residues. V lost 5 bases and J 0 bases, leaving 7 bases between the germline ends. CDR3 DNA sequence: TGTGCCAGCAGTCGCGCATCGAACACCGGGGAGCTGTTTTTT. It encodes CASSRASNTGELFF.

The rearrangement uses TRBV28 and TRBJ1-5, with D unclear. V lost 6 bases and J lost 7, with 10 bases in between. Germline loops: CDR1 MDHEN, CDR2 SYDVKM. This CDR3 has 12 amino acids. The CDR3 nucleotides read TGTGCCAGCAGGCGGTCGATGCAGCCCCAGCATTTT. It is translated as CASRRSMQPQHF.